One sample yielded the 30 T cell receptor beta chains listed below, sequenced in a study of PD-1 blockade in classical Hodgkin lymphoma (dated by TCRdb to about 2020). The sample's time point label, decoded: cycle 2 day 1 (C2D1) of nivolumab. Every trial patient had relapsed after autologous stem cell transplantation, and cohorts A, B and C differed in prior brentuximab vedotin exposure. The library was generated by the immunoSEQ multiplex PCR assay. The clones in this table, taken by TCRdb from immuneACCESS, are in-frame only. Not every clone is retained; where verified, under half of the shortfall comes from an unresolved V gene, and the cause of the rest is unknown. For this sample there are 35,000 to 40,000 clones; about 90% appear just once. The ten largest clones take up around 7.7% of the sample. Here the sequenced sample was peripheral blood mononuclear cells (PBMCs), taken before the second cycle of nivolumab. The origin of the receptors is a human donor with classical Hodgkin lymphoma.

This clone was picked up a small number of times. The chain combines TRBV27 with TRBJ2-7; D assignment may be TRBD1 or TRBD2 (5 bases each). Trimming removed 3 bases from V and 2 bases from J, with 11 bases in between. The CDR3 covers 14 residues. Germline V CDR1 and CDR2: MNHEY, SMNVEV (reference sequence). The CDR3 sequence is CASSFRPGPYEQYF. CDR3 DNA: TGTGCCAGCAGTTTCCGCCCGGGGCCCTACGAGCAGTACTTC.

The chain carries TRBV9 and TRBJ2-7; D might be TRBD2 (6 bases). Trimming removed 3 bases at V and 3 bases at J, with 7 bases between. There are 12 residues in the CDR3. Germline CDR1 is SGDLS and CDR2 is YYNGEE. Written as DNA, the CDR3 is TGTGCCAGCAGCGGGCGGGGCTACGAGCAGTACTTC. Protein: CASSGRGYEQYF.

This chain links TRBV19 with TRBJ2-2; no definite D call. This CDR3 is 14 amino acids long. V was shortened by 5 bases and J by 5 bases, with 12 bases between the two germline ends. Germline CDR1 LNHDA, CDR2 SQIVND (reference sequence). CDR3 DNA: TGTGCCAGTAGTCTGGCAGCGTCAACCGGGGAGCTGTTTTTT. It translates to CASSLAASTGELFF.

This clone was counted between two and nine times. The J gene is TRBJ1-3, the V gene TRBV6-1; 7 bases are shared with TRBD1. The CDR3 loop spans 16 amino acids. Trimming at V came to 3 bases and at J to 0 bases, leaving 5 bases not matched to a gene. Germline V gives CDR1 MNHNS, CDR2 SASEGT. This CDR3 is CASSERGPYSGNTIYF. The DNA for the CDR3 is TGTGCCAGCAGTGAGAGGGGGCCCTACTCTGGAAACACCATATATTTT.

CDR3 sequence reads: CASSQAHGTVYEQYF. The CDR3 DNA reads as TGTGCCAGCAGCCAAGCCCACGGAACAGTTTACGAGCAGTACTTC. The chain uses TRBV4-2 and TRBJ2-7, with no clear D. V lost 1 base, J lost 4 bases, and 14 bases lay in between. The CDR3 runs 15 residues. From germline, CDR1 is LGHNA and CDR2 YNFKEQ.

This clone was counted a single time. The rearrangement links TRBV30 to TRBJ1-5, with D unresolved. Germline V CDR1 and CDR2: GTSNPN, SVGIG (reference sequence). Trimming shortened V by 0 bases and J by 7 bases, and 7 bases separated the two germline ends. The CDR3 length is 12 residues. CDR3 residues: CAWSVKGQPQHF. The DNA for the CDR3 is TGTGCCTGGAGTGTAAAGGGCCAGCCCCAGCATTTT.

The chain has TRBV19 and TRBJ2-6; D is perhaps TRBD2 (5 bases). Deletions cut 7 bases from V and 4 bases from J, with 17 bases between. Germline V gene lookup returns CDR1 LNHDA and CDR2 SQIVND (reference sequence). The CDR3 length is 16 residues. The CDR3 region is CASIQTTVGGANVLTF. DNA of the CDR3: TGTGCCAGTATCCAGACTACCGTGGGGGGGGCCAACGTCCTGACTTTC.

V usage is TRBV27 and J usage is TRBJ1-4; 7 bases agree with TRBD1. The CDR3 is made up of 14 amino acids. V shed 5 bases and J 3 bases; nucleotides not matched to a gene: 3. CDR1 and CDR2 (germline): MNHEY, SMNVEV (reference sequence). CDR3 protein: CASSLQGANEKLFF. DNA for the CDR3: TGTGCCAGCAGTCTTCAGGGGGCTAATGAAAAACTGTTTTTT.

The chain is built from TRBV30 and TRBJ1-2; D not resolved. V dropped 0 bases and J dropped 5 bases, with 10 bases sitting between them. Germline loops: CDR1 GTSNPN, CDR2 SVGIG (reference sequence). The CDR3 has 13 amino acids. CDR3 loop: CAWSVVRLYGYTF. CDR3 coding DNA: TGTGCCTGGAGTGTAGTCAGGCTATATGGCTACACCTTC.

This chain connects TRBV6-5 to TRBJ2-7; a possible D gene is TRBD1 (5 bases). The CDR3 sequence is 14 residues long. Germline CDR1 reads MNHEY; CDR2 reads SVGAGI. With 5 bases removed from V and 2 bases from J, the gap between germline ends came to 13 bases. Here the CDR3 reads CASSDRGRAYEQYF. As DNA, the CDR3 is TGTGCCAGCAGTGACCGAGGCAGGGCCTACGAGCAGTACTTC.

The chain combines TRBV10-2 with TRBJ1-5, with D possibly TRBD1 on 5 matching bases. V shed 0 bases and J shed 4 bases, with 13 bases lying between them. CDR3 size: 16 residues. The V gene's germline CDR1 is WSHSY and CDR2 SAAADI. DNA for the CDR3: TGCGCCAGCAGTGAGTCGAAGGCCAGGGAAAATCAGCCCCAGCATTTT. This encodes CASSESKARENQPQHF.

The chain has TRBV6-5 and TRBJ2-7, with D tentatively TRBD1 (5 bases). Germline CDR1 is MNHEY and CDR2 is SVGAGI. Trimming cost V 2 bases and J 3 bases, with 11 bases left between them. There are 14 residues in the CDR3. Here the CDR3 DNA reads TGTGCCAGCAGTTACGGGGCGGATCTCTACGAGCAGTACTTC. It is translated as CASSYGADLYEQYF.

This chain uses TRBV11-3 with TRBJ2-7; D call uncertain. CDR1 is SGHNT, CDR2 YENEEA, per germline. This CDR3 spans 14 amino acids. The V gene lost 0 bases and the J gene lost 5 bases, with 11 bases spanning the gap. The CDR3: CASSLDQARNEQYF. The CDR3 DNA sequence: TGTGCCAGCAGCTTAGATCAGGCTAGGAACGAGCAGTACTTC.

This chain joins TRBV11-2 and TRBJ1-2; the D gene is possibly TRBD1 (6 bases). The CDR3 totals 14 residues. The germline CDR1 and CDR2 sequences are SGHAT and FQNNGV. V was cut by 1 base and J by 8 bases, with 14 bases left in between. CDR3 sequence reads: CASSLGGGQAGYTF. CDR3 in DNA: TGTGCCAGCAGCTTAGGTGGGGGGCAAGCAGGCTACACCTTC. Supplemented by reference TRBV11-2 and TRBJ1-2, the full variable domain reads EAGVAQSPRYKIIEKRQSVAFWCNPISGHATLYWYQQILGQGPKLLIQFQNNGVVDDSQLPKDRFSAERLKGVDSTLKIQPAKLEDSAVYLCASSLGGGQAGYTFGSGTRLTVV.

The chain employs TRBV19 and TRBJ1-4; 9 bases fit TRBD1. From germline, CDR1 is LNHDA and CDR2 SQIVND (reference sequence). V shed 4 bases and J 8 bases; nucleotides not matched to a gene: 5. The CDR3 has 14 amino acids. The DNA for the CDR3 is TGTGCCAGTAGTAGGACAGGGGTTGACGAAAAACTGTTTTTT. This gives the protein CASSRTGVDEKLFF. Drawing the rest from reference TRBV19 and TRBJ1-4, the complete variable domain is DGGITQSPKYLFRKEGQNVTLSCEQNLNHDAMYWYRQDPGQGLRLIYYSQIVNDFQKGDIAEGYSVSREKKESFPLTVTSAQKNPTAFYLCASSRTGVDEKLFFGSGTQLSVL.

The chain uses TRBV5-4 and TRBJ1-2, with TRBD1 identical over 8 bases. Germline values: CDR1 SGHNT, CDR2 YYREEE (reference sequence). The J segment lost 4 bases and the V segment lost 1 base, leaving 6 bases of the junction unmatched. The CDR3 consists of 15 residues. In DNA form, the CDR3 reads TGTGCCAGCAGCTTGAATCTTCAGGGGGCCTATGGCTACACCTTC. Residues: CASSLNLQGAYGYTF.

The chain links TRBV28 to TRBJ2-1; possibly TRBD2 for D (6 bases). The CDR3 consists of 15 residues. CDR1 is MDHEN, CDR2 SYDVKM, per germline. Trimming took off 3 bases at V and 0 bases at J, with 9 bases between the two ends. CDR3 region: CASSLAGSSYNEQFF. The CDR3, as DNA: TGTGCCAGCAGTTTGGCCGGGAGCTCCTACAATGAGCAGTTCTTC.

DNA of the CDR3: TGTGCCAGTAGCATACAGGGAAACACCATATATTTT. Protein sequence: CASSIQGNTIYF. This chain connects TRBV19 to TRBJ1-3; no reliable D call. The CDR3 totals 12 residues. The germline CDR1 and CDR2 sequences are LNHDA and SQIVND (reference sequence). Between the trimmed V and J ends, which lost 6 bases and 4 bases, there was a span of 7 bases. The full variable domain, its missing parts supplied by reference TRBV19 and TRBJ1-3, is DGGITQSPKYLFRKEGQNVTLSCEQNLNHDAMYWYRQDPGQGLRLIYYSQIVNDFQKGDIAEGYSVSREKKESFPLTVTSAQKNPTAFYLCASSIQGNTIYFGEGSWLTVV.

This rearrangement joins TRBV10-2 to TRBJ2-1; D is unclear. Trimming shortened V by 6 bases and J by 9 bases, and 15 bases separated the two germline ends. The CDR3 spans 13 residues. Germline CDR1 WSHSY, CDR2 SAAADI. CDR3 in amino acids: CASSEQMGGEQFF. CDR3 coding DNA: TGCGCCAGCAGCGAGCAGATGGGTGGTGAGCAGTTCTTC.

The sample holds a few counts of this clone. The V and J genes are TRBV9 and TRBJ2-1, with D perhaps TRBD2 (5 bases). CDR1 is SGDLS, CDR2 YYNGEE, per germline. Trimming left V 4 bases short and J 8 bases short, with 16 bases between. The CDR3 runs to 14 residues. The chain's CDR3 is CASSPRLIADEQFF. DNA of the CDR3: TGTGCCAGCAGCCCCCGACTAATAGCCGATGAGCAGTTCTTC.

The chain joins TRBV6-6 to TRBJ2-2, with D unresolved. Trimming removed 4 bases from V and 7 bases from J, with 10 bases in between. The germline V gene encodes CDR1 MNHNY and CDR2 SVGAGI (reference sequence). This CDR3 is 13 amino acids long. The chain's CDR3 is CASSFFVFGELFF. The DNA for the CDR3 is TGTGCCAGCAGTTTTTTTGTGTTCGGGGAGCTGTTTTTT.

Only one count was recorded for this clone. The rearrangement uses TRBV6-5 and TRBJ1-2; a weak D match, TRBD1 (6 bases). The ends were cut back, 4 bases at V and 4 bases at J, with 7 bases in the middle. Germline V gene sequence: CDR1 MNHEY, CDR2 SVGAGI. This CDR3 has 12 amino acids. The CDR3 protein is CASSSTGYGYTF. CDR3 DNA: TGTGCCAGCAGTTCGACAGGCTATGGCTACACCTTC.

This clone was counted a single time. The J gene is TRBJ2-1, the V gene TRBV5-1; D not resolved. V was trimmed by 0 bases and J by 7 bases, leaving 8 bases between them. This CDR3 has 13 amino acids. The germline gives CDR1 SGHRS, CDR2 YFSETQ. CDR3: CASSLVPANEQFF. Written as DNA, the CDR3 is TGCGCCAGCAGCTTGGTTCCCGCGAATGAGCAGTTCTTC. Using reference TRBV5-1 and TRBJ2-1 for the parts outside the CDR3, the full variable domain is KAGVTQTPRYLIKTRGQQVTLSCSPISGHRSVSWYQQTPGQGLQFLFEYFSETQRNKGNFPGRFSGRQFSNSRSEMNVSTLELGDSALYLCASSLVPANEQFFGPGTRLTVL.

The V and J genes are TRBV2 and TRBJ1-1, with 8 bases that match TRBD1. The germline V gene encodes CDR1 SNHLY and CDR2 FYNNEI. This CDR3 is 15 amino acids long. The junction had 5 bases not matched to a gene; V was cut back by 4 bases and J by 1 base. CDR3 protein: CASSVAGTGNTEAFF. CDR3 coding DNA: TGTGCCAGCAGTGTGGCCGGGACAGGGAACACTGAAGCTTTCTTT.

This clone was observed a few times. The chain couples TRBV28 to TRBJ2-7, with D possibly being TRBD2 (7 bases). Germline V lookup: CDR1 MDHEN, CDR2 SYDVKM. V was pared by 6 bases and J by 3 bases, with 18 bases between. The CDR3 consists of 15 residues. The CDR3 DNA reads as TGTGCCAGCAGCTACCTTGGGGGGGGCGGCTACGAGCAGTACTTC. Translating it yields CASSYLGGGGYEQYF.

This clone is labeled medium-sized (0.01 to 0.1%). J is TRBJ2-2 and V is TRBV27; tentatively, D is TRBD1 or TRBD2 (5 bases each). V dropped 4 bases and J dropped 8 bases, with 14 bases sitting between them. CDR3 length: 14 amino acids. Germline V gene sequence: CDR1 MNHEY, CDR2 SMNVEV (reference sequence). CDR3 protein: CASSWQGPRGELFF. DNA for the CDR3: TGTGCCAGCAGTTGGCAGGGACCGAGGGGGGAGCTGTTTTTT.

The chain combines TRBV7-2 with TRBJ2-7; D gene uncertain. Trimming took 4 bases from V and 6 from J, leaving 10 bases between them. This CDR3 region has 12 residues. Germline-derived CDR1 and CDR2 are SGHTA and FQGNSA. CDR3 region: CASSSYMGEQYF. The CDR3, as DNA: TGTGCCAGCAGCTCTTACATGGGCGAGCAGTACTTC.

The chain combines TRBV5-1 with TRBJ1-5; 8 bases match TRBD1. V dropped 0 bases and J dropped 7; count of bases not matched to a gene: 3. Germline assignment: CDR1 SGHRS and CDR2 YFSETQ. This CDR3 region has 14 residues. CDR3 in DNA: TGCGCCAGCAGCTTGGTACAGGGGGGGCAGCCCCAGCATTTT. It encodes CASSLVQGGQPQHF.

The chain joins TRBV5-1 to TRBJ2-2; weak D call: TRBD1 (5 bases). Trimming stripped 9 bases from V and 0 bases from J, with 15 bases between. Per the germline V gene, CDR1 is SGHRS and CDR2 is YFSETQ. This CDR3 has 15 amino acids. The CDR3 DNA sequence: TGCGCCACCAGGGAAGGTAATGCGAACACCGGGGAGCTGTTTTTT. Translated: CATREGNANTGELFF. The full variable domain, with the rest looked up from reference TRBV5-1 and TRBJ2-2, is KAGVTQTPRYLIKTRGQQVTLSCSPISGHRSVSWYQQTPGQGLQFLFEYFSETQRNKGNFPGRFSGRQFSNSRSEMNVSTLELGDSALYLCATREGNANTGELFFGEGSRLTVL.

The chain employs TRBV4-2 and TRBJ2-5; no clear D. Between the trimmed V and J ends, which lost 4 bases and 9 bases, there was a span of 12 bases. The germline V gene encodes CDR1 LGHNA and CDR2 YNFKEQ. The CDR3 totals 12 residues. CDR3 residues: CASSPDATAQYF. DNA for the CDR3: TGTGCCAGCAGCCCAGATGCAACGGCCCAGTACTTC.